Included here is one T cell receptor (beta chain) sequence, with context. In the original analysis: Reference gene primer amplification gave estimated nucleated cell counts. Generated by immunoSEQ multiplex PCR, the TCRdb table keeps only in-frame clones and is missing some. That table gives V, J and clone size, and the DNA gave D and trimming. This sample has some 250,000 clones, with 81% found just once. Germline V lookup: CDR1 MNHEY, CDR2 SVGEGT. The CDR3 spans 14 residues. V lost 2 bases and J 6 bases, leaving 11 bases between the germline ends. Those enrolled in Seattle joined during active infection and were followed longitudinally afterward. The data are from a study of blood T cell repertoires in COVID-19. Study-wide background: Acute and convalescent COVID-19 specimens originated in the United States, Italy and Spain. From T cells, B-cell-depleted T cells, or PBMCs came the material, which was cDNA or gDNA.

The clonotype was recovered from a woman over 75 with COVID-19, enrolled during active disease. The rearrangement uses TRBV6-2 or TRBV6-3 and TRBJ2-1, with D perhaps matching TRBD2 (6 bases). Sequencing was done on a sample of peripheral blood. CDR3 sequence: CASSYGSGVNEQFF. The CDR3 nucleotides are TGTGCCAGCAGTTACGGTAGCGGAGTCAATGAGCAGTTCTTC.